This T cell receptor beta chain was recorded in a study of response to subunit inactivated influenza vaccine. Findings of the study overall: Few additional T cells are recruited per seasonal influenza vaccination, authors suggested.

This clonotype was observed at least ten times. Its specificity is not known. V lost 5 bases, J lost 0 bases, and 7 bases stayed unmatched. The length of the CDR3 is 16 residues. The germline CDR1 and CDR2 sequences are MNHNS and SASEGT. TCRdb passed the RT-PCR reads through MiXCR, listing each CDR3 protein once. The sample contains 710,000 or so distinct CDR3 sequences, about 15% of which appear only once. The chain couples TRBV6-1 to TRBJ1-5; 7 bases align to TRBD1. The material was PBMCs from blood, obtained roughly 13 days after vaccination. This TCR derives from a man aged 50-59 years who received an inactivated influenza vaccine. CDR3 region: CASSPRTGNSNQPQHF. Written as DNA, the CDR3 is TGTGCCAGCAGTCCAAGGACAGGAAATAGCAATCAGCCCCAGCATTTT.